This T cell receptor (beta chain) was recorded in a study of blood T cell repertoires in COVID-19. TCRdb keeps only in-frame clones here, not all; method: immunoSEQ multiplex PCR. The sample carries around 53,000 clones, less than 85% recorded once. Sequencing was performed on peripheral blood. This TCR derives from a man in his 70s with active COVID-19.

The CDR3 here is CASSLSGLRNTEAFF. The CDR3 nucleotides are TGTGCCAGCAGCTTATCGGGACTTCGGAACACTGAAGCTTTCTTT. The V gene is TRBV7-9, the J gene TRBJ1-1; possibly TRBD1 for D (5 bases). This CDR3 is built from 15 residues. Looked up from germline, CDR1 is SEHNR and CDR2 is FQNEAQ (reference sequence). V lost 2 bases, J lost 1 base, and 11 bases lay in between.